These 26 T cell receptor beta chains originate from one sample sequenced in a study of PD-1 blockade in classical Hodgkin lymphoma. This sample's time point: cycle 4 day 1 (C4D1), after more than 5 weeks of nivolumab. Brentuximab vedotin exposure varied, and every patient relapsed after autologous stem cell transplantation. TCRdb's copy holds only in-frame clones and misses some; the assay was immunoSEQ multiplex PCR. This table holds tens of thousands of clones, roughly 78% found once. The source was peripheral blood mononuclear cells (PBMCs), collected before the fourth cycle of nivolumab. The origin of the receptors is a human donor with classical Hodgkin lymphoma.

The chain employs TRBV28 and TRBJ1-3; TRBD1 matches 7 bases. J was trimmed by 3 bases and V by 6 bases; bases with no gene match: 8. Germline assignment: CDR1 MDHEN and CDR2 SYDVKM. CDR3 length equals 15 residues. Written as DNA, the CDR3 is TGTGCCAGCAGCCCGGGACAGCGGTTTGGAAACACCATATATTTT. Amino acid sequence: CASSPGQRFGNTIYF.

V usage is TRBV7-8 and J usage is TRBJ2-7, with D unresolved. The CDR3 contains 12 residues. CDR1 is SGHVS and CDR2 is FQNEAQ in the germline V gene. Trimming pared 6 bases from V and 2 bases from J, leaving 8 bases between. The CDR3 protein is CASSARAYEQYF. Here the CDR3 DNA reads TGTGCCAGCAGTGCCCGCGCCTACGAGCAGTACTTC.

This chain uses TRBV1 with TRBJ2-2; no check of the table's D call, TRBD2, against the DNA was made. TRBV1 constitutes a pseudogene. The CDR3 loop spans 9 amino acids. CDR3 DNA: TGCACCAGCTCGGGGGAGCTGTTTTTT. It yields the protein CTSSGELFF.

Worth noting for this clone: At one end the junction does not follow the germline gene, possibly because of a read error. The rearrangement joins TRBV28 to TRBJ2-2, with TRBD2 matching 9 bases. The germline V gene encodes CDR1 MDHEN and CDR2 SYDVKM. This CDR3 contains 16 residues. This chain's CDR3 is CASSPPGLAKTGELFF. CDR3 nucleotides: TGTGCCAGCAGTCCTCCAGGACTAGCGAAAACCGGGGAGCTGTTTTTT.

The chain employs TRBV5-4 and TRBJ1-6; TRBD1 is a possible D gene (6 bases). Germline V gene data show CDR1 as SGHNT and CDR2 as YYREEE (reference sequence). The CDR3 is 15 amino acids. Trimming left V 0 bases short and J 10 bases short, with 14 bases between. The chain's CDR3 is CASSLEGVVTSPLHF. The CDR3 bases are TGTGCCAGCAGCTTGGAGGGGGTAGTGACGTCACCCCTCCACTTT.

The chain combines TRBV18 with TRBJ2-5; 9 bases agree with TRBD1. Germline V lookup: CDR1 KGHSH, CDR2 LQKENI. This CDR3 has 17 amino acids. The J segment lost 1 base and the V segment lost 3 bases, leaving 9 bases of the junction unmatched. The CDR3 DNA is TGTGCCAGCTCACCCACCCGACAGGGGGGAACCCAAGAGACCCAGTACTTC. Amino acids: CASSPTRQGGTQETQYF.

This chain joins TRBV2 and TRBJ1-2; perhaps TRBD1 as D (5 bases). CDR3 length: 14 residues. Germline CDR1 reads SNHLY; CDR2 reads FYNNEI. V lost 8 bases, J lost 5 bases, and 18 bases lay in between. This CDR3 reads CASASTQPGYGYTF. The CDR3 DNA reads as TGTGCCAGCGCATCCACTCAACCAGGGTATGGCTACACCTTC.

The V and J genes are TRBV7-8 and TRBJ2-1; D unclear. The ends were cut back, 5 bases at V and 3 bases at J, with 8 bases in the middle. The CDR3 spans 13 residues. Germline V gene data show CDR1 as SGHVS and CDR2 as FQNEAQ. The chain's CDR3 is CASSTGVYNEQFF. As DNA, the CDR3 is TGTGCCAGCAGCACGGGCGTCTACAATGAGCAGTTCTTC. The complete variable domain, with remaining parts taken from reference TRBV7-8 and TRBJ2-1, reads GAGVSQSPRYKVAKRGQDVALRCDPISGHVSLFWYQQALGQGPEFLTYFQNEAQLDKSGLPSDRFFAERPEGSVSTLKIQRTQQEDSAVYLCASSTGVYNEQFFGPGTRLTVL.

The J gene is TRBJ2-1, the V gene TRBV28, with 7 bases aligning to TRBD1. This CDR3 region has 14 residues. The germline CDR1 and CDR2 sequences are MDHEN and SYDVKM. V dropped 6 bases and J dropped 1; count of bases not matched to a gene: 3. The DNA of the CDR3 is TGTGCCAGCAGCCTGACAGGGTCCTACAATGAGCAGTTCTTC. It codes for CASSLTGSYNEQFF.

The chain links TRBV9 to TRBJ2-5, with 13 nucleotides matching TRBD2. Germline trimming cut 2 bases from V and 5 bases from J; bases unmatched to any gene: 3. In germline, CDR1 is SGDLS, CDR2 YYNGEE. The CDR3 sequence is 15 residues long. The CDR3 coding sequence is TGTGCCAGCAGCGTGGGGACTAGCGGGACGGAGACCCAGTACTTC. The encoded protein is CASSVGTSGTETQYF.

The CDR3 DNA is TGCAGCGTCGGACAGGGGGCAAGCGCCTACGAGCAGTACTTC. It codes for CSVGQGASAYEQYF. The chain joins TRBV29-1 to TRBJ2-5; 11 bases fit TRBD1. The J call may be incorrect, as the DNA end agrees better with TRBJ2-7. The CDR3 totals 14 residues. Germline CDR1 reads SQVTM; CDR2 reads ANQGSEA.

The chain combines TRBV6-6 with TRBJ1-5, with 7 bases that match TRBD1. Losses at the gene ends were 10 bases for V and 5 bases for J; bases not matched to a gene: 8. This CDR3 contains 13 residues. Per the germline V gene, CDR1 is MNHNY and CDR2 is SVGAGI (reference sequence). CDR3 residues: CATTTGMYQPQHF. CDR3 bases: TGTGCCACCACGACAGGGATGTATCAGCCCCAGCATTTT.

CDR3 residues: CASSMRGATEAFF. In DNA form, the CDR3 reads TGTGCCAGTAGTATGCGAGGGGCCACTGAAGCTTTCTTT. The chain links TRBV19 to TRBJ1-1, with TRBD1 as a possible D gene (5 bases). This CDR3 contains 13 residues. Germline CDR1 and CDR2: LNHDA and SQIVND (reference sequence). V dropped 3 bases and J dropped 4 bases, with 9 bases sitting between them.

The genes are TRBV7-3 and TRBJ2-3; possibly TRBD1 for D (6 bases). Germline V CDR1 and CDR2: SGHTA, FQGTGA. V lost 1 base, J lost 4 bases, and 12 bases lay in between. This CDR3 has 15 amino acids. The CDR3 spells CASSLKQGGADTQYF. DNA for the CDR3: TGTGCCAGCAGCTTAAAACAGGGTGGCGCAGATACGCAGTATTTT. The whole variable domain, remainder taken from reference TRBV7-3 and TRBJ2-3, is GAGVSQTPSNKVTEKGKYVELRCDPISGHTALYWYRQSLGQGPEFLIYFQGTGAADDSGLPNDRFFAVRPEGSVSTLKIQRTERGDSAVYLCASSLKQGGADTQYFGPGTRLTVL.

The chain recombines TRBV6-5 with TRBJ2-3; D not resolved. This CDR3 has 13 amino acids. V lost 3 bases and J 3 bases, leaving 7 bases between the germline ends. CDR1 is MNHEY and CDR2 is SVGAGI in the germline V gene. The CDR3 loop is CASSYTVTDTQYF. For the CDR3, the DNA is TGTGCCAGCAGTTATACGGTAACAGATACGCAGTATTTT.

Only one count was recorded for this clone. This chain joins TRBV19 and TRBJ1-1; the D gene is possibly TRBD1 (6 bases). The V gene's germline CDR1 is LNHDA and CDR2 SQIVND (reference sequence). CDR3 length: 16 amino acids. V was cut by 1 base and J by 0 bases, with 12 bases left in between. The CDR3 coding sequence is TGTGCCAGTAGTATAGGGTGGAGGGGGGTGAACACTGAAGCTTTCTTT. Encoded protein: CASSIGWRGVNTEAFF.

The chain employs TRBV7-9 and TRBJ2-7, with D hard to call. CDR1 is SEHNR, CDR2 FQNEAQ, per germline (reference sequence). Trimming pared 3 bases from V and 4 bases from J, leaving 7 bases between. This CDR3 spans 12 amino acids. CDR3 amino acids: CASSFSQYEQYF. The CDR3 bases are TGTGCCAGCAGCTTTTCACAGTACGAGCAGTACTTC.

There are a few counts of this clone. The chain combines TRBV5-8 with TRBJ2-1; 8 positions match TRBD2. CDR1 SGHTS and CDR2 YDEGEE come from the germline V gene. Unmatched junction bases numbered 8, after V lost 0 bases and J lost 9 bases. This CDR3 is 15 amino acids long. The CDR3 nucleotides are TGTGCCAGCAGCTTGGAGTCCGGGAGGGCCAGTGAGCAGTTCTTC. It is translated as CASSLESGRASEQFF.

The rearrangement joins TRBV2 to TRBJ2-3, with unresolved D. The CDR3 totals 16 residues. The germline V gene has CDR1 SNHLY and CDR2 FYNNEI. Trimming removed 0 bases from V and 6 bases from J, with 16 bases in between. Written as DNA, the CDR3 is TGTGCCAGCAGTGAAGCTGTCAAGTGGCCCCGGGATACGCAGTATTTT. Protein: CASSEAVKWPRDTQYF.

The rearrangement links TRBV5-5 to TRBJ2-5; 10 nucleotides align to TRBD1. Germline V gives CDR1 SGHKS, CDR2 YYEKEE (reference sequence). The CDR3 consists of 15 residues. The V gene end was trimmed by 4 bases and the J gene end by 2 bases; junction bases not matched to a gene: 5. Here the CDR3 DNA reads TGTGCCAGCAGCAGACTGGGACAGGGGCAAGAGACCCAGTACTTC. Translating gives CASSRLGQGQETQYF.

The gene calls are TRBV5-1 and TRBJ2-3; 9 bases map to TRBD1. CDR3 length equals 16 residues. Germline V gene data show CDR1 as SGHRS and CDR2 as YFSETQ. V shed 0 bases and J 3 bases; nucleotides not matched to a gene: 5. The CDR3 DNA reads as TGCGCCAGCAGCTTGGATACAGGGGGCTGGACAGATACGCAGTATTTT. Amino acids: CASSLDTGGWTDTQYF.

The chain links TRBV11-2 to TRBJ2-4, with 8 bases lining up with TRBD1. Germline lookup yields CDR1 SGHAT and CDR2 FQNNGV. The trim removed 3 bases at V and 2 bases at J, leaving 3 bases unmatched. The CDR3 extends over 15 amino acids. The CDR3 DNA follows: TGTGCCAGCAGCTTGTGGACAGGGACCAAAAACATTCAGTACTTC. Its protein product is CASSLWTGTKNIQYF.

DNA for the CDR3: TGTGCCAGCAGGAGCCGGTCGACAGGGAGGTTTTACGAGCAGTACTTC. This translates into CASRSRSTGRFYEQYF. The chain employs TRBV11-2 and TRBJ2-7, with D tentatively TRBD1 (7 bases). The ends were cut back, 6 bases at V and 4 bases at J, with 22 bases in the middle. CDR3 length equals 16 residues. CDR1 and CDR2 from the germline V gene are SGHAT and FQNNGV.

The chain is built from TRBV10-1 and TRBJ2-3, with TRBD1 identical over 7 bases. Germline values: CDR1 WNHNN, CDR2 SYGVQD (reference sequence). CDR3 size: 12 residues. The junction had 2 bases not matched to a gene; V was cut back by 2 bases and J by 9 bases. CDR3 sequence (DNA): TGCGCCAGCAGTGAGGGACAGGCCACGCAGTATTTT. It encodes CASSEGQATQYF.

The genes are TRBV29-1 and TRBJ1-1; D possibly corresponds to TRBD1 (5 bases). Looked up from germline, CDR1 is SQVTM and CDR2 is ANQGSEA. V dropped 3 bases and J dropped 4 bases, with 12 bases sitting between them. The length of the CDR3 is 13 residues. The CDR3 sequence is CSVDNGGGTEAFF. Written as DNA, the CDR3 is TGCAGCGTTGATAATGGGGGGGGCACTGAAGCTTTCTTT.

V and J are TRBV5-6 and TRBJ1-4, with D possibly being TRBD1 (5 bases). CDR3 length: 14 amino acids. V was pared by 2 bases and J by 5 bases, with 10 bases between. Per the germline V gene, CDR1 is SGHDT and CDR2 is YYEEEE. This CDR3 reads CASSFGRGNEKLFF. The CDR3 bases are TGTGCCAGCAGCTTCGGTAGGGGAAATGAAAAACTGTTTTTT. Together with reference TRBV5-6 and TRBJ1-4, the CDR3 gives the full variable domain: DAGVTQSPTHLIKTRGQQVTLRCSPKSGHDTVSWYQQALGQGPQFIFQYYEEEERQRGNFPDRFSGHQFPNYSSELNVNALLLGDSALYLCASSFGRGNEKLFFGSGTQLSVL.